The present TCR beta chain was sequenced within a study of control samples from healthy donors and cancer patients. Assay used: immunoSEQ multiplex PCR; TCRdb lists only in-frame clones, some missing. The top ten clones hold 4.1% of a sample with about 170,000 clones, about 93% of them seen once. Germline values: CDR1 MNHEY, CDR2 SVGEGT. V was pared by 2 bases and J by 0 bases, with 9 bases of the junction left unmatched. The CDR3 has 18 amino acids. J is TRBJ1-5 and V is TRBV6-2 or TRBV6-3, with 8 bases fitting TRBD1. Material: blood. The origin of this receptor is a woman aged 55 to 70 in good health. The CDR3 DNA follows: TGTGCCAGCAGTTACGACAGGGGCGGAGGATATAGCAATCAGCCCCAGCATTTT. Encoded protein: CASSYDRGGGYSNQPQHF.